This is a list of T cell receptor beta chains from one sample in a study of T cells in localized non-small cell lung cancer. The protocol was immunoSEQ multiplex PCR, while the TCRdb copy is restricted to in-frame clones and leaves out a portion. The table shows about 75,000 clones, with around 80% occurring only once. The sample was peripheral blood, taken before any cancer treatment. The receptors stem from a female donor of 60 years or more with stage I lung adenocarcinoma. Both conserved end residues are part of each CDR3. Fields, in order: V gene, J gene, CDR3 protein.

TRBV6-5	TRBJ2-7	CASSTTRYEQYF
TRBV4-2	TRBJ1-2	CASSQAGSYGYTF
TRBV27	TRBJ1-5	CASTSTGNSNQPQHF
TRBV13	TRBJ2-7	CASSSPAEHYEQYF
TRBV30	TRBJ1-1	CAWKLGASGRAFF
TRBV2	TRBJ1-3	CASSREGGTAGNTIYF
TRBV6-1	TRBJ2-5	CASSDTLRGRRETQYF
TRBV7-2	TRBJ2-3	CASSLGVPGQPSSTDTQYF
TRBV5-1	TRBJ1-1	CASSLGGGAEAFF
TRBV29-1	TRBJ2-1	CSVKYRDFSLGNEQFF
TRBV5-8	TRBJ1-2	CASSPNTRGEDTF
TRBV5-1	TRBJ2-2	CASSDVGTFAGELFF
TRBV19	TRBJ1-5	CASSRTGQGSQHF
TRBV9	TRBJ2-5	CASSLLASAAPQYF
TRBV27	TRBJ2-7	CASSFGGQGSEQYF
TRBV4-3	TRBJ2-1	CASSPYQGNEQFF
TRBV27	TRBJ1-5	CASSLSNGYQPQHF
TRBV5-3	TRBJ2-2	CARSWGGGELFF
TRBV2	TRBJ1-4	CASTRTDRGEEKLFF
TRBV18	TRBJ2-5	CASSPAGRRGETQYF
TRBV25-1	TRBJ2-7	CASSTGRISYEQYF
TRBV28	TRBJ1-1	CASSSGRLGEAFF
TRBV7-9	TRBJ1-1	CASSLGTGAPAFF
TRBV5-6	TRBJ2-7	CASTVTGGEQYF
TRBV9	TRBJ2-7	CASSVGQGASDEQYF
TRBV7-2	TRBJ1-2	CASSQGVSGGYTF
TRBV19	TRBJ1-1	CASSIGGGHTEAFF
TRBV5-5	TRBJ2-3	CASSLSRIAQDTQYF
TRBV7-6	TRBJ1-2	CASSLEVGANYGYTF
TRBV9	TRBJ2-1	CASSVGSDPSYNEQFF
TRBV6-6	TRBJ1-5	CASSYSGGSSNQPQHF
TRBV10-3	TRBJ2-2	CAISEAGTNTGELFF
TRBV9	TRBJ1-2	CASSVGAGVGYTF
TRBV18	TRBJ2-5	CASSPDGSPTTETQYF
TRBV10-3	TRBJ2-7	CAISLEAGSSYEQYF
TRBV7-8	TRBJ2-3	CASSSGLAGGTDTQYF
TRBV7-2	TRBJ2-5	CASSTLAGGGETQYF
TRBV6-5	TRBJ1-1	CASSPYVSPTEAFF
TRBV5-1	TRBJ2-1	CASSQGLESSYNEQFF
TRBV15	TRBJ1-2	CATSPEFRQGGVNGYTF
TRBV2	TRBJ1-6	CASSDPTGLNSPLHF
TRBV5-6	TRBJ1-2	CASSFGQGALGYTF
TRBV18	TRBJ2-2	CASSPPGTGIAGELFF
TRBV6-6	TRBJ2-7	CASRTGTHEQYF
TRBV29-1	TRBJ2-7	CSVEPTGVGDEQYF
TRBV9	TRBJ1-2	CASRDRGSYGYTF
TRBV19	TRBJ1-1	CASTPPLGPLLRNEAFF
TRBV7-9	TRBJ2-3	CASSLEAGGTDTQYF
TRBV19	TRBJ1-2	CASRFQGGGYTF
TRBV5-1	TRBJ1-1	CASSLAGGRGTEAFF